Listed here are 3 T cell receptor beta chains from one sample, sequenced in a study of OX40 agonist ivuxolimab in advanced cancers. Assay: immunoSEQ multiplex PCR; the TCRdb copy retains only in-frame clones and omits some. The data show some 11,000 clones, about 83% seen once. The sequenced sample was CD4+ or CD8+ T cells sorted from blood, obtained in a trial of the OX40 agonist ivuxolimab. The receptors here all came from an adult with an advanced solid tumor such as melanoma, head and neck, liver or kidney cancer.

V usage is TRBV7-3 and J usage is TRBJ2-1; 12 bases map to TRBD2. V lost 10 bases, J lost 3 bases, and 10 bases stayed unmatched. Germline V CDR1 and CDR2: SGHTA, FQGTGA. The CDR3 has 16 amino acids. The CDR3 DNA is TGTGCCACATCTCCTTGGACTAGCGGGGTCTACAATGAGCAGTTCTTC. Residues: CATSPWTSGVYNEQFF.

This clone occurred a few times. The CDR3 DNA reads TGCAGCGTCGCCATAACAGCGCCCCAGGGGGAGACCCAGTACTTC. It encodes CSVAITAPQGETQYF. The rearrangement uses TRBV29-1 and TRBJ2-5; D may be TRBD1 (6 bases). Germline V gene lookup returns CDR1 SQVTM and CDR2 ANQGSEA. CDR3 size: 15 residues. V shed 6 bases and J shed 5 bases, with 22 bases lying between them.

The CDR3 reads CASSSPTYEQYF. The DNA for the CDR3 is TGCGCCAGCAGCTCCCCGACCTACGAGCAGTACTTC. This chain links TRBV5-1 with TRBJ2-7; D ambiguous. Germline V lookup: CDR1 SGHRS, CDR2 YFSETQ. This CDR3 is 12 amino acids long. Trimming removed 3 bases at V and 2 bases at J, with 6 bases between. Full variable domain (outside the CDR3, taken from reference TRBV5-1 and TRBJ2-7): KAGVTQTPRYLIKTRGQQVTLSCSPISGHRSVSWYQQTPGQGLQFLFEYFSETQRNKGNFPGRFSGRQFSNSRSEMNVSTLELGDSALYLCASSSPTYEQYFGPGTRLTVT.